This T cell receptor (beta chain) stems from a study of cytomegalovirus exposure and HLA in healthy donors. Study details: Among several hundred genotyped donors, about 83% fell in the Caucasian-associated ancestry cluster.

The PCR had 60 Vbeta and 13 Jbeta primers. Sequencing used immunoSEQ multiplex PCR; TCRdb keeps in-frame clones, though not all of them. The profile covers tens of thousands of clones, with about 67% appearing a single time and 2% to 2.5% taken by the ten largest. This clone was detected only once. Germline CDR1 SGDLS, CDR2 YYNGEE. Trimming cost V 0 bases and J 2 bases, with 8 bases left between them. This CDR3 is built from 15 residues. The origin of this receptor is a man aged 25-45 years in good health and CMV-seronegative. Specimen: PBMCs. The chain has TRBV9 and TRBJ1-4; no definite D call. CDR3 residues: CASSVAVRTNEKLFF. Here the CDR3 DNA reads TGTGCCAGCAGCGTAGCAGTCAGGACTAATGAAAAACTGTTTTTT.